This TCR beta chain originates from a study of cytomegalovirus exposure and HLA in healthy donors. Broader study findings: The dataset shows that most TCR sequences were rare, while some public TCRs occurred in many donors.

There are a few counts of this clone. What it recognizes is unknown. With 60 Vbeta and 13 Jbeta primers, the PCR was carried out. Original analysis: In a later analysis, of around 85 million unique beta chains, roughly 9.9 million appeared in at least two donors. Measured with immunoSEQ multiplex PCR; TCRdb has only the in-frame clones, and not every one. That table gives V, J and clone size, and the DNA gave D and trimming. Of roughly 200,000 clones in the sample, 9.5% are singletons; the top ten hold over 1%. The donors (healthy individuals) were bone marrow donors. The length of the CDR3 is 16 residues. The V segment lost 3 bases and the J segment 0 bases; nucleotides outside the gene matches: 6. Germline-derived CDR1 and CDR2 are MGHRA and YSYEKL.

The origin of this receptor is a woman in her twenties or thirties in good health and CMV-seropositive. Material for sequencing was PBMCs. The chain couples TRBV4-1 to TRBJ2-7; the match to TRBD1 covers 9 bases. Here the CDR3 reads CASSHTDRGGSYEQYF. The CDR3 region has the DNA TGCGCCAGCAGCCATACAGACAGGGGGGGCTCCTACGAGCAGTACTTC.